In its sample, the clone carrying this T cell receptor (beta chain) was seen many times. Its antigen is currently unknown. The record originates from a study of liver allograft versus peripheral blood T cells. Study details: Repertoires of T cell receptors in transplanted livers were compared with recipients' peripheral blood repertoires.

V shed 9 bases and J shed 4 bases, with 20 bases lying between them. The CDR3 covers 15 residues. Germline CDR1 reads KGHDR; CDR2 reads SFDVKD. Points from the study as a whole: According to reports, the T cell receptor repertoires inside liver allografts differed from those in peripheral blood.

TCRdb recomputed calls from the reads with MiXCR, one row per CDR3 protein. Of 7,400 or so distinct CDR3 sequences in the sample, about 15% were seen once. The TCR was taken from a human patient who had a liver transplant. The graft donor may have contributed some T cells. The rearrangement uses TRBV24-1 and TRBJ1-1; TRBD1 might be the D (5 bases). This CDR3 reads CATPPPPRDGTEAFF. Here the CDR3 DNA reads TGTGCCACCCCTCCCCCCCCCCGGGACGGCACTGAAGCTTTCTTT.